The 25 T cell receptor beta chains reported below all come from one sample, sequenced in a study of CD8+CD57+ T cells in acquired aplastic anemia. Genomic DNA, the template, was used for profiling of the TCR beta VDJ and CDR3. MiXCR was run by TCRdb on the reads, yielding one entry per CDR3 protein. Of about 270,000 distinct CDR3 sequences detected, around three fifths appear once; the ten largest clones hold roughly 8%. Sequenced input: sorted CD4+, CD8+, or CD8+CD57+ T cells (not recorded which) from PBMCs. The receptors come from a human donor with severe aplastic anemia or a healthy control (not recorded which).

The chain has TRBV25-1 and TRBJ2-5, with 8 bases fitting TRBD2. Germline V lookup: CDR1 MGHDK, CDR2 SYGVNS. This CDR3 is built from 16 residues. V lost 6 bases to trimming and J lost 4 bases; unmatched junction nucleotides: 13. CDR3 coding DNA: TGTGCCAGCAGCTCGTTCTCGGGGGGGATTGGAGAGACCCAGTACTTC. Its translation is CASSSFSGGIGETQYF.

The gene calls are TRBV7-9 and TRBJ2-7; D is ambiguous. Trimming pared 5 bases from V and 3 bases from J, leaving 17 bases between. The V gene's germline CDR1 is SEHNR and CDR2 FQNEAQ (reference sequence). The CDR3 length is 15 residues. As DNA, the CDR3 is TGTGCCAGCAGCAATACTATAACTGGAAGCTACGAGCAGTACTTC. Protein sequence: CASSNTITGSYEQYF.

The CDR3 region is CASNMIQGGGSEQFF. Here the CDR3 DNA reads TGTGCCAGCAACATGATACAGGGGGGGGGTAGTGAGCAGTTCTTC. The chain is built from TRBV28 and TRBJ2-1; tentative D call: TRBD1 (8 bases). V lost 7 bases and J 9 bases, leaving 22 bases between the germline ends. Germline CDR1 is MDHEN and CDR2 is SYDVKM. CDR3 length: 15 residues.

The chain combines TRBV18 with TRBJ2-5, with 8 bases lining up with TRBD2. The germline gives CDR1 KGHSH, CDR2 LQKENI. The CDR3 is 15 amino acids. V was clipped by 4 bases and J by 4 bases; unmatched bases: 8. The CDR3 DNA reads as TGTGCCAGCTCACGGATGCGGGGGGCCGTAGAGACCCAGTACTTC. It yields the protein CASSRMRGAVETQYF.

The genes are TRBV7-9 and TRBJ1-1; 7 nucleotides match TRBD1. The length of the CDR3 is 13 residues. Germline V gene lookup returns CDR1 SEHNR and CDR2 FQNEAQ (reference sequence). After removal of 5 bases from V and 11 bases from J, the junction contained 11 bases not matched to a gene. CDR3 sequence reads: CASSRGEGASAFF. CDR3 nucleotide sequence: TGTGCCAGCAGCCGAGGGGAGGGGGCATCTGCTTTCTTT.

This clonotype has just a few counts. This chain uses TRBV2 with TRBJ2-7, with D perhaps assigned TRBD1 or TRBD2 (5 bases each). CDR1 and CDR2 from the germline V gene are SNHLY and FYNNEI. The CDR3 spans 14 residues. V lost 8 bases and J lost 2, with 16 bases in between. CDR3 loop: CASWSRADTYEQYF. The DNA for the CDR3 is TGTGCCAGCTGGTCTCGAGCGGACACCTACGAGCAGTACTTC.

This clonotype was observed a few times. V usage is TRBV9 and J usage is TRBJ1-1, with TRBD1 matching 7 bases. Germline V CDR1 and CDR2: SGDLS, YYNGEE. The CDR3 totals 16 residues. V lost 3 bases and J lost 6; bases outside the gene matches: 14. CDR3 sequence (DNA): TGTGCCAGCAGCGCGCTCTTACAGGGGCTACAAGCTGAAGCTTTCTTT. It codes for CASSALLQGLQAEAFF.

This clonotype was seen at least ten times. This chain links TRBV24-1 with TRBJ1-3, with D uncertain. CDR1 and CDR2 (germline): KGHDR, SFDVKD. V lost 4 bases and J 2 bases, leaving 8 bases between the germline ends. This CDR3 is 14 amino acids long. The CDR3 sequence is CATSDASAGNTIYF. The CDR3 region has the DNA TGTGCCACCAGTGACGCATCCGCTGGAAACACCATATATTTT.

This clonotype was seen at least ten times. CDR3 amino acids: CATSTLQGVDTDTQYF. Written as DNA, the CDR3 is TGTGCCACCAGCACTCTACAGGGGGTCGACACAGATACGCAGTATTTT. The chain links TRBV15 to TRBJ2-3; 8 bases align to TRBD1. Losses at the gene ends were 4 bases for V and 2 bases for J; bases not matched to a gene: 8. Germline CDR1 is LNHNV and CDR2 is YYDKDF (reference sequence). The CDR3 sequence is 16 residues long.

This clonotype was seen repeatedly, ten times or more. The chain employs TRBV20-1 and TRBJ2-7, with TRBD1 as a possible D gene (6 bases). V lost 5 bases and J 1 base, leaving 21 bases between the germline ends. The germline V gene encodes CDR1 DFQATT and CDR2 SNEGSKA (reference sequence). The CDR3 has 16 amino acids. CDR3 DNA: TGCAGTGCTGGAAGGAGCAGGGGAACGGGTTCCTACGAGCAGTACTTC. Translation gives CSAGRSRGTGSYEQYF.

At least ten counts were recorded for this clonotype. The chain recombines TRBV6-1 with TRBJ1-3, with TRBD1 identical over 9 bases. The V segment lost 5 bases and the J segment 2 bases; nucleotides outside the gene matches: 4. Germline V gene data show CDR1 as MNHNS and CDR2 as SASEGT. This CDR3 has 15 amino acids. The CDR3 region has the DNA TGTGCCAGCAGTCGGACAGGGGATCCTGGAAACACCATATATTTT. Amino acid sequence: CASSRTGDPGNTIYF.

The J gene is TRBJ2-1, the V gene TRBV24-1; TRBD2 aligns across 8 bases. With V trimmed by 2 bases and J by 4 bases, 3 bases remained unmatched. Per the germline V gene, CDR1 is KGHDR and CDR2 is SFDVKD. The CDR3 spans 15 residues. CDR3 DNA sequence: TGTGCCACCAGTGATTATCGGGAGGGATACAATGAGCAGTTCTTC. The encoded protein is CATSDYREGYNEQFF.

This sequence joins TRBV20-1 and TRBJ2-7, with 15 bases aligning to TRBD2. J was trimmed by 7 bases and V by 6 bases; bases with no gene match: 4. Germline CDR1 DFQATT, CDR2 SNEGSKA (reference sequence). This CDR3 comprises 13 residues. The CDR3 sequence: CSAAGLAGGEQYF. DNA for the CDR3: TGCAGTGCAGCGGGACTAGCGGGAGGTGAGCAGTACTTC.

This clonotype appeared many times. The chain recombines TRBV20-1 with TRBJ1-1, with D perhaps TRBD1 (6 bases). With 3 bases removed from V and 4 bases from J, the gap between germline ends came to 9 bases. The CDR3 runs 12 residues. In germline, CDR1 is DFQATT, CDR2 SNEGSKA (reference sequence). The CDR3 coding sequence is TGCAGTGCTAGTCGACAGGCCACTGAAGCTTTCTTT. It encodes CSASRQATEAFF.

The chain is built from TRBV20-1 and TRBJ1-5; 7 nucleotides match TRBD1. In germline, CDR1 is DFQATT, CDR2 SNEGSKA (reference sequence). After removal of 3 bases from V and 4 bases from J, the junction contained 3 bases not matched to a gene. The CDR3 sequence is 13 residues long. The DNA for the CDR3 is TGCAGTGCTAGGGGACAGCCAAATCAGCCCCAGCATTTT. The encoded protein is CSARGQPNQPQHF.

Notes on this clonotype: At one end, the junction sequence differs from germline, possibly due to a read error. V is TRBV10-3 and J is TRBJ1-1; 9 nucleotides align to TRBD1. The CDR3 runs to 16 residues. The germline gives CDR1 ENHRY, CDR2 SYGVKD. The CDR3 here is CASSYSDRGRGSEAFF. Here the CDR3 DNA reads TGTGCCAGCAGTTACTCCGACAGGGGGAGAGGGTCTGAAGCTTTCTTT.

This clonotype was detected only a few times. The chain uses TRBV29-1 and TRBJ2-2, with D possibly matching TRBD2 (5 bases). Germline V gene lookup returns CDR1 SQVTM and CDR2 ANQGSEA. The CDR3 is 15 residues long. Trimming took 4 bases from V and 5 from J, leaving 17 bases between them. The CDR3 loop is CSVGAGPLGTGELFF. For the CDR3, the DNA is TGCAGCGTTGGGGCGGGCCCCCTGGGGACCGGGGAGCTGTTTTTT.

Here the CDR3 reads CASSSGPVPCNEQFF. CDR3 in DNA: TGTGCCAGCAGCAGCGGACCCGTTCCTTGCAATGAGCAGTTCTTC. The J gene is TRBJ2-1, the V gene TRBV2; D perhaps matches TRBD2 (5 bases). This CDR3 is built from 15 residues. Germline values: CDR1 SNHLY, CDR2 FYNNEI. The ends were cut back, 6 bases at V and 6 bases at J, with 18 bases in the middle. The full variable domain, with the rest looked up from reference TRBV2 and TRBJ2-1, is EPEVTQTPSHQVTQMGQEVILRCVPISNHLYFYWYRQILGQKVEFLVSFYNNEISEKSEIFDDQFSVERPDGSNFTLKIRSTKLEDSAMYFCASSSGPVPCNEQFFGPGTRLTVL.

The rearrangement joins TRBV2 to TRBJ1-2, with 9 bases identical to TRBD1. V shed 7 bases and J 1 base; nucleotides not matched to a gene: 4. From germline, CDR1 is SNHLY and CDR2 FYNNEI. The CDR3 extends over 14 amino acids. The CDR3, as DNA: TGTGCCAGCATGTCGGGACAGGGTAACTATGGCTACACCTTC. Translating it yields CASMSGQGNYGYTF. Full variable domain (outside the CDR3, taken from reference TRBV2 and TRBJ1-2): EPEVTQTPSHQVTQMGQEVILRCVPISNHLYFYWYRQILGQKVEFLVSFYNNEISEKSEIFDDQFSVERPDGSNFTLKIRSTKLEDSAMYFCASMSGQGNYGYTFGSGTRLTVV.

This clonotype was seen at least ten times. The rearrangement joins TRBV7-9 to TRBJ1-3; TRBD1 aligns across 9 bases. V gave up 4 bases and J gave up 1 base; unmatched junction bases: 8. This CDR3 has 17 amino acids. Germline CDR1 is SEHNR and CDR2 is FQNEAQ (reference sequence). The CDR3: CASSSDRDRASGNTIYF. CDR3 bases: TGTGCCAGCAGCTCGGACCGGGACAGGGCTTCTGGAAACACCATATATTTT.

The rearrangement links TRBV20-1 to TRBJ2-3, with 8 nucleotides matching TRBD2. The CDR3 covers 15 residues. The ends lost 5 bases at V and 8 bases at J; junction bases unmatched: 15. Germline CDR1 is DFQATT and CDR2 is SNEGSKA (reference sequence). CDR3 coding DNA: TGCAGTGCTTGGAAGCCCGGGGGGGCCTCAGCTACGCAGTATTTT. This translates into CSAWKPGGASATQYF.

This clonotype has a handful of counts. V and J are TRBV12-3 or TRBV12-4 and TRBJ2-3, with D maybe TRBD2 (5 bases). V lost 2 bases to trimming and J lost 3 bases, with 9 bases between them. This CDR3 contains 14 residues. The CDR3 DNA is TGTGCCAGCAGTTTACGTTCGGGGACAGATACGCAGTATTTT. Its protein product is CASSLRSGTDTQYF.

The chain joins TRBV19 to TRBJ2-2, with 7 bases fitting TRBD1. Germline V gene lookup returns CDR1 LNHDA and CDR2 SQIVND (reference sequence). The CDR3 totals 14 residues. The ends lost 6 bases at V and 3 bases at J; junction bases unmatched: 4. The CDR3 region has the DNA TGTGCCAGTAGGGCAGGGGGTGACACCGGGGAGCTGTTTTTT. The encoded protein is CASRAGGDTGELFF.

The chain employs TRBV24-1 and TRBJ2-1; 9 bases match TRBD1. J was trimmed by 4 bases and V by 7 bases; bases with no gene match: 10. CDR1 is KGHDR, CDR2 SFDVKD, per germline. CDR3 length equals 16 residues. DNA for the CDR3: TGTGCCACCAGCCCTCGGGGGACAGGGACATACAATGAGCAGTTCTTC. Its translation: CATSPRGTGTYNEQFF.

There are many counts of this clonotype. The chain joins TRBV20-1 to TRBJ2-1; 11 bases fit TRBD2. This CDR3 has 17 residues. In germline, CDR1 is DFQATT, CDR2 SNEGSKA (reference sequence). Trimming removed 6 bases from V and 3 bases from J; junction bases left unmatched: 13. The CDR3 protein is CSAPKPGLAGGYNEQFF. CDR3 coding DNA: TGCAGTGCCCCAAAGCCCGGCCTAGCGGGGGGCTACAATGAGCAGTTCTTC.